These T cell receptor beta chains were read from a single sample in a study of brain T cells in children with intractable seizures. The data were produced by immunoSEQ multiplex PCR, yet TCRdb's version contains in-frame clones alone and is incomplete. Of roughly 69,000 clones listed, approximately 94% were seen once; the top ten hold roughly 0.38%. Material: peripheral blood, obtained at surgery. These receptors were collected from a boy less than two years old with focal cortical dysplasia and intractable seizures. The CDR3 runs from the conserved cysteine through the conserved F or W. Fields, in order: clone size, V gene, CDR3 length, J gene, D gene, CDR3 DNA, CDR3 protein. A D gene is named only where the DNA matches it firmly. Only part of the rows carry a size: once, few, many, or a class if the clone is expanded.

-	TRBV9	16	TRBJ1-1	-	TGTGCCAGCAGCCCGCGACTTTTCGAATCGAACACTGAAGCTTTCTTT	CASSPRLFESNTEAFF
-	TRBV9	13	TRBJ2-7	TRBD2	TGTGCCAGCAGCGGGACTAGCGGCTACGAGCAGTACTTC	CASSGTSGYEQYF
-	TRBV2	14	TRBJ2-5	-	TGTGCCAGCACCCCAAGGACGTATCAAGAGACCCAGTACTTC	CASTPRTYQETQYF
-	TRBV12-3/TRBV12-4	12	TRBJ2-7	-	TGTGCCAGCAGTTTTGGGACAAGTGAGCAGTACTTC	CASSFGTSEQYF
once	TRBV28	14	TRBJ1-1	TRBD1	TGTGCCAGCACCCTGCGGACAGGGAACACTGAAGCTTTCTTT	CASTLRTGNTEAFF
-	TRBV6-2/TRBV6-3	15	TRBJ1-2	TRBD1	TGTGCCAGCAGTTACGAGGGGGCGTCCTACTATGGCTACACCTTC	CASSYEGASYYGYTF
-	TRBV3-1/TRBV3-2	15	TRBJ1-2	-	TGTGCCAGCAGCCAGGCAGGTAATATTGCCTATGGCTACACCTTC	CASSQAGNIAYGYTF
-	TRBV7-3	19	TRBJ2-3	TRBD2	TGTGCCAGCAGCTCACAAACTAGCGGGAGGGCCCCTGGCACAGATACGCAGTATTTT	CASSSQTSGRAPGTDTQYF
-	TRBV9	14	TRBJ2-7	-	TGTGCCAGCAGCGTAGATTGGGGCCCCTACGAGCAGTACTTC	CASSVDWGPYEQYF
-	TRBV24-1	16	TRBJ2-3	-	TGTGCCACCAGTGCCTACATAGGTACTTCGACAGATACGCAGTATTTT	CATSAYIGTSTDTQYF
-	TRBV5-1	17	TRBJ2-4	-	TGCGCCAGCAGCTCGGGACTCCAGATCCTAGCCAAAAACATTCAGTACTTC	CASSSGLQILAKNIQYF
-	TRBV24-1	14	TRBJ2-1	TRBD2	TGTGCCACCGGGACTAGCGGGGGGGCCGGCGAGCAGTTCTTC	CATGTSGGAGEQFF
-	TRBV9	16	TRBJ2-3	TRBD2	TGTGCCAGCAGCGTAGCCCGGGGGGGGGCTTTAGATACGCAGTATTTT	CASSVARGGALDTQYF
-	TRBV20-1	11	TRBJ2-5	-	TGCAGTGTCTCAGCGAAGGAGACCCAGTACTTC	CSVSAKETQYF
-	TRBV4-3	16	TRBJ1-6	TRBD1	TGCGCCAGCAGCCAAGGTCCAGACAGGGGGACTTCACCCCTCCACTTT	CASSQGPDRGTSPLHF
-	TRBV11-2	18	TRBJ2-7	-	TGTGCCAGCAGCTTAGTTTGGGCGGCTGGATCCCCTGACTACGAGCAGTACTTC	CASSLVWAAGSPDYEQYF
-	TRBV27	13	TRBJ1-5	-	TGTGCCAGCAGTCCGAAAATTAATCAGCCCCAGCATTTT	CASSPKINQPQHF
-	TRBV7-9	16	TRBJ1-3	-	TGTGCCAGCAGCGCTACAGTATTCATCTCTGGAAACACCATATATTTT	CASSATVFISGNTIYF
-	TRBV14	16	TRBJ2-7	TRBD2	TGTGCCAGCAGCCAAAGGACTAGCGGGGGGACCTACGAGCAGTACTTC	CASSQRTSGGTYEQYF
-	TRBV5-1	14	TRBJ2-5	-	TGCGCCAGCAGCTTCGAGGGTCGGGAGGAGACCCAGTACTTC	CASSFEGREETQYF
-	TRBV7-3	15	TRBJ2-7	-	TGTGCCAGCAGCTTACGCTCGGGACCCGGCTACGAGCAGTACTTC	CASSLRSGPGYEQYF
-	TRBV28	12	TRBJ1-2	-	TGTGCCAGCAGGGGGGTAAACTATGGCTACACCTTC	CASRGVNYGYTF
-	TRBV6-5	13	TRBJ1-2	-	TGTGCCAGCAGTTTGCCATCGGTGCATGGCTACACCTTC	CASSLPSVHGYTF
-	TRBV5-1	15	TRBJ1-5	TRBD1	TGCGCCAGCAGCTTGCAGACAGGGGGCGATCAGCCCCAGCATTTT	CASSLQTGGDQPQHF
-	TRBV5-1	17	TRBJ2-7	-	TGCGCCAGCAGCTTGGGAACAACAGGCTACAGCTCCTACGAGCAGTACTTC	CASSLGTTGYSSYEQYF
-	TRBV24-1	14	TRBJ2-1	-	TGTGCCACCAGTGATGACTCCCCGTACAATGAGCAGTTCTTC	CATSDDSPYNEQFF
-	TRBV4-3	13	TRBJ2-1	-	TGCGCCAGCAGCCAAGACTGGGACAATGAGCAGTTCTTC	CASSQDWDNEQFF
-	TRBV19	11	TRBJ2-5	-	TGTGCCAGCCGGTACCAAGAGACCCAGTACTTC	CASRYQETQYF
-	TRBV12-3/TRBV12-4	12	TRBJ2-3	-	TGTGCCAGCAGTTTATGGGTGGATACGCAGTATTTT	CASSLWVDTQYF